Detailed here is one T cell receptor (beta chain). Antigen unknown. CDR3 length: 14 amino acids. Germline CDR1 SGHAT, CDR2 FQNNGV. Trimming removed 7 bases from V and 5 bases from J; junction bases left unmatched: 6. Naive CD8 cells comprised CD45RO-negative, CCR7-positively selected cells, excluding terminally differentiated effector memory CD45RA+ cells. This entry comes from a study of shared clonotypes between healthy human individuals. Study findings and constraints: Among the subsets, naive ones generally showed larger estimated richness than memory ones. The naive CD4 repertoires of a handful of donors were compared, and about 5% of clonotypes were shared.

Only in-frame clones appear in the TCRdb table, and some are missing; sequencing was by immunoSEQ multiplex PCR. Here the sample spans under 1 million clones, 96% being singletons. This receptor was obtained from a man in his thirties or forties in good health. The sample was naive CD8+ T cells sorted from blood. The rearrangement joins TRBV11-2 to TRBJ2-7, with TRBD2 matching over 12 bases. CDR3 nucleotides: TGTGCCAGCATCCTAGCGGGAGGGTATGACGAGCAGTACTTC. It is translated as CASILAGGYDEQYF.